This T cell receptor (beta chain) was recorded in a study of blood T cells in healthy people across ages. The CDR3 covers 17 residues. The second PCR ran about 6 to 11 cycles with a sample-barcoded 5' primer and J-beta primers. Each cDNA molecule was tagged by a template-switch adaptor with 12 random nucleotides. TCRdb analysed the 5' RACE reads with MiXCR anew, one entry per CDR3 protein. The data show hundreds of thousands of distinct CDR3 sequences, about 37% seen once. As for this clonotype: Its antigen is unknown. A single base separates this from a much larger clone, so it may be a read error.

General study results and limits: Age brought a roughly linear fall in TCR beta diversity measured per million T cells.

Input material: blood. J is TRBJ1-6 and V is TRBV12-3 or TRBV12-4, with a possible D match to TRBD1 (5 bases). The receptor's source is a man in his late teens or twenties in good health. CDR3 residues: CASSYGRTSSYNSPPHF. The CDR3 nucleotides read TGTGCCAGCAGTTATGGACGGACAAGCTCCTATAATTCACCCCCCCACTTT.